Following are 17 T cell receptor beta chains from one sample sequenced in a study of cytomegalovirus exposure and HLA in healthy donors. This PCR relied on a set of 60 Vbeta primers and 13 Jbeta primers. Profiling relied on immunoSEQ multiplex PCR, and the TCRdb table lists in-frame clones only, not all of them. The sample table sets out approximately 190,000 clones. What was sequenced was PBMCs. The source is a man aged 30 to 45 in good health and CMV-seronegative.

This chain links TRBV15 with TRBJ1-5; 9 nucleotides match TRBD1. The germline V gene encodes CDR1 LNHNV and CDR2 YYDKDF (reference sequence). V trimming: 8 bases; J trimming: 6 bases; junction bases outside the gene matches: 11. This CDR3 contains 15 residues. The CDR3 loop reads CATDRGQGSGQPQHF. Written as DNA, the CDR3 is TGTGCCACCGACAGGGGACAGGGCAGCGGTCAGCCCCAGCATTTT.

The chain carries TRBV21-1 and TRBJ2-1; the table names TRBD2, a call not compared with the DNA. TRBV21-1 is annotated as a pseudogene. The CDR3 length is 21 residues. The CDR3 is CASSEPMMISGSTVVGNEQFF. CDR3 bases: TGTGCCAGCAGCGAGCCGATGATGATTAGCGGGAGTACTGTGGTGGGCAATGAGCAGTTCTTC.

The CDR3 sequence is CASSLWSTEAFF. The DNA of the CDR3 is TGTGCCAGCAGTTTGTGGAGCACTGAAGCTTTCTTT. The chain is built from TRBV28 and TRBJ1-1; no clear D. Looked up from germline, CDR1 is MDHEN and CDR2 is SYDVKM. The CDR3 extends over 12 amino acids. V lost 3 bases and J lost 4, with 6 bases in between.

The V call is TRBV11-2, the J call TRBJ2-1, with a weak D call TRBD1 (6 bases). Germline assignment: CDR1 SGHAT and CDR2 FQNNGV. This CDR3 spans 19 amino acids. V dropped 1 base and J dropped 0 bases, with 19 bases sitting between them. The CDR3 sequence: CASSLGGRDTLSSYNEQFF. The CDR3 bases are TGTGCCAGCAGCTTAGGCGGCAGGGACACCCTTAGCTCCTACAATGAGCAGTTCTTC.

The genes are TRBV14 and TRBJ2-1; a possible D gene is TRBD1 (7 bases). From germline, CDR1 is SGHDN and CDR2 FVKESK. The CDR3 has 17 residues. The V end was cut by 3 bases, the J end by 4 bases, with 19 bases between. The CDR3 sequence is CASSQDVGQGGYNEQFF. CDR3 in DNA: TGTGCCAGCAGCCAGGATGTCGGGCAGGGGGGTTACAATGAGCAGTTCTTC.

This chain uses TRBV7-6 with TRBJ2-6, with TRBD1 identical over 7 bases. Germline-derived CDR1 and CDR2 are SGHVS and FNYEAQ. The CDR3 spans 19 residues. Trimming at V came to 4 bases and at J to 0 bases, leaving 12 bases not matched to a gene. CDR3 protein: CASSSLQGKIGSGANVLTF. CDR3 DNA sequence: TGTGCCAGCAGCTCATTACAGGGGAAAATCGGCTCTGGGGCCAACGTCCTGACTTTC.

The chain recombines TRBV7-3 with TRBJ2-5; a weak D match, TRBD2 (6 bases). In germline, CDR1 is SGHTA, CDR2 FQGTGA. This CDR3 contains 13 residues. V lost 2 bases to trimming and J lost 4 bases, with 8 bases between them. CDR3 sequence (DNA): TGTGCCAGCAGCTTATACGGGAGAGAGACCCAGTACTTC. The encoded protein is CASSLYGRETQYF.

The chain recombines TRBV10-1 with TRBJ2-1; D remains unclear. Germline CDR1 WNHNN, CDR2 SYGVQD (reference sequence). V lost 4 bases, J lost 6 bases, and 4 bases lay in between. The CDR3 extends over 11 amino acids. The CDR3 region is CASSGLNEQFF. Written as DNA, the CDR3 is TGCGCCAGCAGTGGACTCAATGAGCAGTTCTTC.

The chain has TRBV19 and TRBJ1-5, with a possible D match to TRBD1 (5 bases). This CDR3 contains 15 residues. Germline CDR1 and CDR2: LNHDA and SQIVND (reference sequence). The ends were cut back, 6 bases at V and 5 bases at J, with 17 bases in the middle. The CDR3 sequence is CASSLGGRGDQPQHF. The CDR3 nucleotides are TGTGCCAGTAGCTTGGGGGGAAGGGGTGATCAGCCCCAGCATTTT.

The genes are TRBV5-1 and TRBJ1-1; a weak D match, TRBD1 (6 bases). V was cut by 5 bases and J by 5 bases, with 13 bases left in between. The CDR3 has 13 amino acids. CDR1 SGHRS and CDR2 YFSETQ come from the germline V gene. Here the CDR3 reads CASSVQGETEAFF. CDR3 sequence (DNA): TGCGCCAGCAGTGTACAGGGTGAGACTGAAGCTTTCTTT.

The chain links TRBV5-1 to TRBJ2-5; TRBD1 might be the D (5 bases). TRBJ2-7 matches the DNA end more closely, so the J call is doubtful. CDR3 length: 11 amino acids. Germline-derived CDR1 and CDR2 are SGHRS and YFSETQ. The CDR3 is CASTWGDEQYF. CDR3 DNA sequence: TGCGCCAGCACATGGGGCGACGAGCAGTACTTC.

The V call is TRBV7-2, the J call TRBJ2-3, with TRBD2 matching over 8 bases. The germline V gene has CDR1 SGHTA and CDR2 FQGNSA. The CDR3 is 13 amino acids. Trimming took 1 base from V and 9 from J; bases not matched to a gene: 3. CDR3 DNA: TGTGCCAGCAGCTTAGGCGTAGCGGGGACGCAGTATTTT. It yields the protein CASSLGVAGTQYF.

This chain uses TRBV7-3 with TRBJ2-1; a weak D match, TRBD1 (6 bases). CDR3 length: 18 residues. Trimming stripped 2 bases from V and 6 bases from J, with 23 bases between. Germline CDR1 reads SGHTA; CDR2 reads FQGTGA. This chain's CDR3 is CASSLEGLRRGRSNEQFF. The CDR3 DNA follows: TGTGCCAGCAGCTTAGAGGGTCTGCGCAGGGGAAGGAGCAATGAGCAGTTCTTC.

The rearrangement links TRBV10-3 to TRBJ2-1; no firm D call. Trimming removed 10 bases from V and 0 bases from J, with 13 bases in between. CDR1 is ENHRY and CDR2 is SYGVKD in the germline V gene. The CDR3 covers 14 residues. The CDR3 sequence is CATTHTFSYNEQFF. The CDR3, as DNA: TGTGCCACTACCCATACCTTCTCCTACAATGAGCAGTTCTTC.

The chain couples TRBV10-1 to TRBJ2-7; D not certain. The CDR3 is made up of 13 amino acids. The germline gives CDR1 WNHNN, CDR2 SYGVQD (reference sequence). V lost 2 bases and J 6 bases, leaving 11 bases between the germline ends. This CDR3 is CASSEGQIGEQYF. The CDR3 nucleotides are TGCGCCAGCAGTGAGGGGCAGATCGGCGAGCAGTACTTC.

CDR3 coding DNA: TGTGCCAGCAGTTATCAGACAGGGGGGAATCAGCCCCAGCATTTT. Protein: CASSYQTGGNQPQHF. This sequence joins TRBV6-6 and TRBJ1-5; 9 nucleotides agree with TRBD1. Germline loops: CDR1 MNHNY, CDR2 SVGAGI (reference sequence). Trimming removed 3 bases from V and 4 bases from J; junction bases left unmatched: 4. The CDR3 sequence is 15 residues long.

This sequence joins TRBV5-4 and TRBJ1-1, with 9 bases that match TRBD1. The CDR3 runs to 16 residues. Germline lookup yields CDR1 SGHNT and CDR2 YYREEE (reference sequence). Trimming cost V 4 bases and J 4 bases; bases outside gene matches: 11. CDR3 nucleotide sequence: TGTGCCAGCAGCACCTTGACAGGGGGGGTGGCCACTGAAGCTTTCTTT. This translates into CASSTLTGGVATEAFF.